This T cell receptor (beta chain) emerged from a study of tumor-infiltrating lymphocytes in primary liver carcinoma. Study in general: Tumor staging was T1-T3 N0M0; sizes spanned roughly 4.2 to 11 cm across. Study-level points and caveats: Only about 7.5-24% of top clones were detected in each of the five tumor regions. Tumor region pairs showed greater overlap than either tumor-adjacent or tumor-blood pairs did.

The researchers produced TCR beta cDNA from around 0.5 ug total RNA with a constant-region primer. Three rounds of nested multiplex PCR with slightly modified ARM-PCR produced TCR beta libraries. MiXCR was run by TCRdb on the multiplex PCR reads, yielding one entry per CDR3 protein. The data contain about 84,000 distinct CDR3 sequences, approximately 70% of them singletons. Co-extraction yielded RNA and DNA from around 18-30 mg of unsorted bulk tissue. About this clonotype: Its antigen is unidentified.

The receptor was derived from a man aged 35 to 55 with primary liver carcinoma and hepatitis B virus infection. Sequencing input: liver tumor tissue from sampling region 1. Subset in this sample: tumor region T1, superior pole.

Here the CDR3 DNA reads TGCAGCATTGCGTCGGCGGGATTGGGCTACACCTTC. This gives the protein CSIASAGLGYTF. The V call is TRBV29-1, the J call TRBJ1-2; no firm D call. The CDR3 length is 12 residues. Deletions cut 8 bases from V and 8 bases from J, with 18 bases between. Germline lookup yields CDR1 SQVTM and CDR2 ANQGSEA.